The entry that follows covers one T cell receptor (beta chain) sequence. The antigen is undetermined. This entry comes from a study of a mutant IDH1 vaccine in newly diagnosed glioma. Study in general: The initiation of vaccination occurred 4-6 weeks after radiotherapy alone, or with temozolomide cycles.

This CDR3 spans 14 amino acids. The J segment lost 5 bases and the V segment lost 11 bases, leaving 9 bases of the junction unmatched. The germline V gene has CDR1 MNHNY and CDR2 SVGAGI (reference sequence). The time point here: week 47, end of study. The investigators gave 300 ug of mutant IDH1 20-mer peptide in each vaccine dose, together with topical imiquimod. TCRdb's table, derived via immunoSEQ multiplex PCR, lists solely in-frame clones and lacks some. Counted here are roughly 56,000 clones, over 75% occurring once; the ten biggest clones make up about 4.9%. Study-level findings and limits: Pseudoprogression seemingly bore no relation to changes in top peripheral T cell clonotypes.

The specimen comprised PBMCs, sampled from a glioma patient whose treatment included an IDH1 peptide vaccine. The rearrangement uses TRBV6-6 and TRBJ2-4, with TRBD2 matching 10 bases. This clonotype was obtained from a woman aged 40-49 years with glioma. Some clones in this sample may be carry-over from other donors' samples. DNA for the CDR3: TGTGCCGGAAAGCGGGGGGGCGACGAAAACATTCAGTACTTC. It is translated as CAGKRGGDENIQYF.